This TCR beta chain came from a study of vaccination and CD4 T cells after COVID-19. Study in general: Stimuli were overlapping spike peptide pools of SARS-CoV-2 and three common cold coronaviruses (HCoV-NL63, HCoV-OC43, HCoV-229E). Regarding the study as a whole: Although the median of SARS-CoV-2-reactive clonotypes rose from around 20 to 38, the change was not significant. Among convalescent patients, a median around 85% of reactive clones emerged only after vaccination.

The time point here: late sampling 161 to 241 days after vaccination in three convalescent patients. Treatment meaning: roughly ten-day PBMC culture with coronavirus spike peptide pools or control peptides (ViraFEST assay). Of note for this clonotype: The antigen is not known.

Cultured CD4+ T cell DNA underwent sequencing with the Oncomine TCR Beta short-read assay. It was cultured CD4+ T cells from which genomic DNA was extracted. Using its own MiXCR run on the PCR reads, TCRdb lists one record per CDR3 protein. The data hold approximately 22,000 distinct CDR3 sequences, with approximately 42% observed a single time. V was clipped by 5 bases and J by 2 bases, with 15 bases between them. The CDR3 totals 15 residues. Germline assignment: CDR1 MNHNS and CDR2 SASEGT. The source is a human donor who had recovered from COVID-19. This chain uses TRBV6-1 with TRBJ2-5; tentative D call: TRBD2 (7 bases). The sample in question was CD4+ T cells from blood, cultured in vitro, obtained about 7 months after SARS-CoV-2 vaccination. CDR3 protein: CASSRRGAKQETQYF. CDR3 DNA: TGTGCCAGCAGTCGCCGGGGGGCGAAACAAGAGACCCAGTACTTC.